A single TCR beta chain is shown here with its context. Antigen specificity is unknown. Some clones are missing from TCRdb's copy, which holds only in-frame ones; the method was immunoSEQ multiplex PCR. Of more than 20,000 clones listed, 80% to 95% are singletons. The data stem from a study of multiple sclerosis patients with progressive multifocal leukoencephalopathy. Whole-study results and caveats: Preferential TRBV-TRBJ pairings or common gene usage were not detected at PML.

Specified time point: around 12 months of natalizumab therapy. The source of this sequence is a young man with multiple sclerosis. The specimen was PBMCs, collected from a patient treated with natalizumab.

The CDR3 DNA sequence: TGTGCCAGCAGTTCCTCATTCTATGGCTACACCTTC. Protein product: CASSSSFYGYTF. The J gene is TRBJ1-2, the V gene TRBV6-5; D gene ambiguous. The CDR3 runs to 12 residues. Trimming took 4 bases from V and 4 from J, leaving 7 bases between them. Germline CDR1 reads MNHEY; CDR2 reads SVGAGI.